The 21 T cell receptor beta chains below were found in one sample sequenced in a study of identical twins. MiXCR, run by TCRdb on the 5' RACE reads, gives a single entry per CDR3 protein. The top ten hold around 13% of the sample, which has some 790,000 distinct CDR3 sequences, 15% to 20% seen once. The same sample was also studied in work on T cells expressing NK-cell markers.

Sequencing was carried out using PBMCs. The receptor set was obtained from a woman younger than 30 in good health.

This clonotype has just a few counts. The chain uses TRBV12-3 or TRBV12-4 and TRBJ2-1, with D possibly being TRBD2 (7 bases). Trimming shortened V by 4 bases and J by 3 bases, and 25 bases separated the two germline ends. This CDR3 region has 19 residues. The CDR3 region is CASSSFSPVAGARYNEQFF. The CDR3 DNA reads as TGTGCCAGCAGTTCCTTCAGCCCAGTGGCGGGGGCTCGCTACAATGAGCAGTTCTTC.

The CDR3 here is CSAREQGPGNTIYF. The CDR3 region has the DNA TGCAGTGCTAGGGAACAGGGCCCTGGAAACACCATATATTTT. The J gene is TRBJ1-3, the V gene TRBV20-1, with a weak D call TRBD1 (6 bases). Trimming left V 3 bases short and J 2 bases short, with 11 bases between. The CDR3 totals 14 residues. Germline V CDR1 and CDR2: DFQATT, SNEGSKA (reference sequence).

The chain employs TRBV5-1 and TRBJ2-7; 8 bases are a match to TRBD1. CDR1 is SGHRS and CDR2 is YFSETQ in the germline V gene. Losses at the gene ends were 4 bases for V and 2 bases for J; bases not matched to a gene: 8. The CDR3 has 15 residues. CDR3 amino acids: CASSPPGRGPYEQYF. DNA of the CDR3: TGCGCCAGCAGCCCCCCCGGCAGGGGGCCCTACGAGCAGTACTTC.

The CDR3 sequence: CASSYPDRVGQYF. CDR3 in DNA: TGTGCCAGCAGTTACCCGGACAGGGTGGGCCAGTACTTC. This sequence joins TRBV12-3 or TRBV12-4 and TRBJ2-5; TRBD1 matches at 8 bases. V lost 4 bases and J lost 10; bases outside the gene matches: 8. The CDR3 contains 13 residues.

The J gene is TRBJ2-1, the V gene TRBV20-1; D possibly matches TRBD1 or TRBD2 (5 bases each). With 6 bases removed from V and 6 bases from J, the gap between germline ends came to 21 bases. The germline V gene encodes CDR1 DFQATT and CDR2 SNEGSKA (reference sequence). This CDR3 is built from 15 residues. The CDR3 DNA reads as TGCAGTGCCCATGGACTGCTAATCCAGGGCAATGAGCAGTTCTTC. This sequence encodes CSAHGLLIQGNEQFF.

The genes are TRBV20-1 and TRBJ2-1, with 9 bases matching TRBD1. The CDR3 is 14 amino acids. Germline V CDR1 and CDR2: DFQATT, SNEGSKA (reference sequence). The J segment lost 10 bases and the V segment lost 0 bases, leaving 7 bases of the junction unmatched. The CDR3 nucleotides are TGCAGTGCTAGAGATCCTCGGACAGGGGACGAGCAGTTCTTC. This encodes CSARDPRTGDEQFF.

This chain joins TRBV5-1 and TRBJ2-1, with 10 bases identical to TRBD2. This CDR3 region has 16 residues. V shed 5 bases and J 9 bases; nucleotides not matched to a gene: 14. The V gene's germline CDR1 is SGHRS and CDR2 YFSETQ. CDR3 sequence: CASSYTPSGSSSEQFF. CDR3 nucleotide sequence: TGCGCCAGCAGTTACACTCCTAGCGGGAGTTCAAGTGAGCAGTTCTTC.

The V and J genes are TRBV29-1 and TRBJ1-1; possible D gene TRBD1, 5 bases. The CDR3 has 14 residues. Germline CDR1 and CDR2: SQVTM and ANQGSEA. Between the trimmed V and J ends, which lost 1 base and 4 bases, there was a span of 13 bases. In DNA form, the CDR3 reads TGCAGCGTTGAAGTTTGGAGCGACAGCACTGAAGCTTTCTTT. This gives the protein CSVEVWSDSTEAFF.

The chain is built from TRBV7-2 and TRBJ2-1, with TRBD2 matching 14 bases. The CDR3 runs 17 residues. The V gene end was trimmed by 3 bases and the J gene end by 7 bases; junction bases not matched to a gene: 8. Germline CDR1 and CDR2: SGHTA and FQGNSA. The CDR3 DNA sequence: TGTGCCAGCAGCTTGAACAGACTAGCGGGAGGGGGGAATGAGCAGTTCTTC. Translation: CASSLNRLAGGGNEQFF.

This chain uses TRBV7-9 with TRBJ2-5; D might be TRBD1 or TRBD2, each matching 6 bases. The germline V gene encodes CDR1 SEHNR and CDR2 FQNEAQ (reference sequence). V was cut by 3 bases and J by 0 bases, with 11 bases left in between. The CDR3 has 15 residues. The CDR3 protein is CASSFGGEYQETQYF. The CDR3 bases are TGTGCCAGCAGCTTCGGGGGCGAGTACCAAGAGACCCAGTACTTC.

This chain joins TRBV24-1 and TRBJ2-3, with a weak D call TRBD2 (5 bases). This CDR3 is 15 amino acids long. Trimming took off 6 bases at V and 5 bases at J, with 17 bases between the two ends. Germline values: CDR1 KGHDR, CDR2 SFDVKD. The CDR3: CATSRGRSGEDTQYF. As DNA, the CDR3 is TGTGCCACCAGTCGTGGGCGATCCGGGGAAGATACGCAGTATTTT.

This clonotype has only a few counts. V is TRBV11-2 and J is TRBJ2-5; 9 bases are a match to TRBD2. CDR3 size: 16 residues. Germline CDR1 SGHAT, CDR2 FQNNGV. Germline trimming cut 2 bases from V and 2 bases from J; bases unmatched to any gene: 6. This CDR3 reads CASSLRIAGVQETQYF. Written as DNA, the CDR3 is TGTGCCAGCAGCTTAAGGATAGCGGGGGTGCAAGAGACCCAGTACTTC. Combining the CDR3 with reference TRBV11-2 and TRBJ2-5 gives the whole variable domain EAGVAQSPRYKIIEKRQSVAFWCNPISGHATLYWYQQILGQGPKLLIQFQNNGVVDDSQLPKDRFSAERLKGVDSTLKIQPAKLEDSAVYLCASSLRIAGVQETQYFGPGTRLLVL.

The chain uses TRBV20-1 and TRBJ1-2; D gene ambiguous. The CDR3 sequence is 10 residues long. The V and J ends lost 5 bases and 7 bases respectively, with 8 bases between them. CDR1 is DFQATT and CDR2 is SNEGSKA in the germline V gene (reference sequence). CDR3 region: CSADPLGYTF. The CDR3 nucleotides read TGCAGTGCTGACCCCCTTGGCTACACCTTC.

The chain combines TRBV20-1 with TRBJ2-5; no clear D gene. Deletions cut 0 bases from V and 6 bases from J, with 5 bases between. The CDR3 spans 11 residues. Looked up from germline, CDR1 is DFQATT and CDR2 is SNEGSKA (reference sequence). The CDR3 coding sequence is TGCAGTGCTAGAGATCAACAGACCCAGTACTTC. Amino acids: CSARDQQTQYF.

The chain links TRBV12-3 or TRBV12-4 to TRBJ2-1, with D hard to call. V gave up 6 bases and J gave up 9 bases, with 21 bases separating them. This CDR3 region has 15 residues. CDR3 nucleotide sequence: TGTGCCAGCAGGCCGCGAGGTGGAACCTCAACTGAGCAGTTCTTC. Protein product: CASRPRGGTSTEQFF.

This clonotype was counted between two and nine times. J is TRBJ1-2 and V is TRBV3-1; D not certain. Trimming removed 0 bases at V and 6 bases at J, with 8 bases between. The V gene's germline CDR1 is LGHDT and CDR2 YNNKEL (reference sequence). The CDR3 totals 13 residues. CDR3 region: CASSQERTDGYTF. The CDR3 DNA reads as TGTGCCAGCAGCCAAGAGAGGACCGATGGCTACACCTTC.

This sequence joins TRBV6-2 or TRBV6-3 and TRBJ2-2; TRBD1 or TRBD2 may be the D gene (6 bases each). The CDR3 loop spans 14 amino acids. Germline assignment: CDR1 MNHEY and CDR2 SVGEGT. Trimming took off 2 bases at V and 4 bases at J, with 8 bases between the two ends. DNA for the CDR3: TGTGCCAGCAGTTACGGGGGGCCCACCGGGGAGCTGTTTTTT. This codes for CASSYGGPTGELFF.

This clonotype was recorded a few times. The CDR3 sequence: CAILNPAGEQFF. CDR3 nucleotide sequence: TGTGCCATCCTCAACCCCGCAGGGGAGCAGTTCTTC. The rearrangement uses TRBV6-6 and TRBJ2-1; the D gene is possibly TRBD1 (5 bases). Per the germline V gene, CDR1 is MNHNY and CDR2 is SVGAGI (reference sequence). The CDR3 is 12 amino acids. V was trimmed by 10 bases and J by 10 bases, leaving 17 bases between them.

The V and J genes are TRBV5-1 and TRBJ2-3; perhaps D is TRBD1 or TRBD2 (6 bases each). The ends were cut back, 3 bases at V and 0 bases at J, with 11 bases in the middle. The CDR3 is 15 amino acids. Germline CDR1 and CDR2: SGHRS and YFSETQ. In DNA, the CDR3 is TGCGCCAGCAGCTGGAAGGGGGGAAGCACAGATACGCAGTATTTT. This encodes CASSWKGGSTDTQYF. Combining the CDR3 with reference TRBV5-1 and TRBJ2-3 gives the whole variable domain KAGVTQTPRYLIKTRGQQVTLSCSPISGHRSVSWYQQTPGQGLQFLFEYFSETQRNKGNFPGRFSGRQFSNSRSEMNVSTLELGDSALYLCASSWKGGSTDTQYFGPGTRLTVL.

This clonotype was counted once. The chain joins TRBV10-3 to TRBJ2-3; D uncertain. Germline values: CDR1 ENHRY, CDR2 SYGVKD. The germline V and J ends were trimmed by 8 bases and 0 bases, with 6 bases remaining between them. The CDR3 consists of 12 residues. The chain's CDR3 is CAIGSSTDTQYF. The CDR3, as DNA: TGTGCCATCGGGTCGAGCACAGATACGCAGTATTTT.

This clonotype was counted a few times. The rearrangement links TRBV7-9 to TRBJ2-1; either TRBD1 or TRBD2 may supply D (6 bases each). Trimming stripped 6 bases from V and 10 bases from J, with 19 bases between. The V gene's germline CDR1 is SEHNR and CDR2 FQNEAQ (reference sequence). The CDR3 is 14 residues long. Here the CDR3 DNA reads TGTGCCAGCAGTCGATCCGGTGGGGGGCACGAGCAGTTCTTC. Translated: CASSRSGGGHEQFF.